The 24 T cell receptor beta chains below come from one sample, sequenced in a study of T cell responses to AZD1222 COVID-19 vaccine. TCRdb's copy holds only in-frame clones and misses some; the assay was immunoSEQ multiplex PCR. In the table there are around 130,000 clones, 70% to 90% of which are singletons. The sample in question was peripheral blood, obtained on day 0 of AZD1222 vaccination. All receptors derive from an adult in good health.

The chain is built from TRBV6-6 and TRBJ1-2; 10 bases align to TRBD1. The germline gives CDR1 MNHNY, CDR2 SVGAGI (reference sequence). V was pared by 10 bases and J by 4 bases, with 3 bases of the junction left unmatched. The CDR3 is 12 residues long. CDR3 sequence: CANGQGGYGYTF. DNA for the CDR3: TGTGCCAATGGACAGGGGGGCTATGGCTACACCTTC.

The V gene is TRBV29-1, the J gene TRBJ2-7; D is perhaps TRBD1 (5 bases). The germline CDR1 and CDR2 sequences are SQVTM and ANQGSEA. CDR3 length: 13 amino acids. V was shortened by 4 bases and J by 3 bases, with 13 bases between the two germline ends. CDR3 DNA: TGCAGCGTTGTCTACAGGAGAGACTACGAGCAGTACTTC. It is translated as CSVVYRRDYEQYF.

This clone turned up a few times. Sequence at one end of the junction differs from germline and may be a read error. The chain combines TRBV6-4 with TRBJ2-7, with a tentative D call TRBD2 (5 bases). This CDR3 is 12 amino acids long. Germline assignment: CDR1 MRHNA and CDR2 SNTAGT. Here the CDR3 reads CASRLRLALLAF. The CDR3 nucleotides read TGTGCCAGCAGATTAAGACTTGCTCTGCTAGCCTTC.

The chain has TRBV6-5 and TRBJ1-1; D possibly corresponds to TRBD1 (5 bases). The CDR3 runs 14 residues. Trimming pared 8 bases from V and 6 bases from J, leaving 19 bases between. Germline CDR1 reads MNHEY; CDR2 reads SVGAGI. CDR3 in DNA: TGTGCCAGCGAATCCGGGACCCCCTGGCCTGAAGCTTTCTTT. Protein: CASESGTPWPEAFF.

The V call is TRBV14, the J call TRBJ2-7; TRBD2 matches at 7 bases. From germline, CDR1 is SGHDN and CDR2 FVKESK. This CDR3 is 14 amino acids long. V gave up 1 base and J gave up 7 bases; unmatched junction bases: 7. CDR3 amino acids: CASSQGRLAGEQYF. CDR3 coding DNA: TGTGCCAGCAGCCAAGGTAGACTAGCTGGGGAGCAGTACTTC.

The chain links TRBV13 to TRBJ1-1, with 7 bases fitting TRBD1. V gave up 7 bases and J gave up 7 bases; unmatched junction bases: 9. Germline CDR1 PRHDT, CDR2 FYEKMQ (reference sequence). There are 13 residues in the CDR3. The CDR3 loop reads CASTLQGGDEAFF. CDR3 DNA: TGTGCCAGCACTCTCCAGGGGGGGGATGAAGCTTTCTTT.

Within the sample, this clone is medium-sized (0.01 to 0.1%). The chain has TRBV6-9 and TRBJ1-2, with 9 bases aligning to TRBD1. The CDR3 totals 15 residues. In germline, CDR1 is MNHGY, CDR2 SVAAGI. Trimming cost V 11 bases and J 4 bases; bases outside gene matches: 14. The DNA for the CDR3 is TGTGCCGAGGGGACAGGGATAAGAAAGCCCTATGGCTACACCTTC. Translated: CAEGTGIRKPYGYTF.

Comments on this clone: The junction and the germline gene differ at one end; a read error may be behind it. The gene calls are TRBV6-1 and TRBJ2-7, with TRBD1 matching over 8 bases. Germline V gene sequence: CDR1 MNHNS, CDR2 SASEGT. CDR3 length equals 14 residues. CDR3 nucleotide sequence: TGTGCCAGCAGAGAAGGACAGGGTTTCTACGAGCAGTACTTC. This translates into CASREGQGFYEQYF.

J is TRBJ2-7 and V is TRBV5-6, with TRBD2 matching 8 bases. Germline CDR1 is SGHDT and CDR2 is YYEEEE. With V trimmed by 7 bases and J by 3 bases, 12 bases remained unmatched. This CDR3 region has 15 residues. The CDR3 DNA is TGTGCCAGCTCCCCGACTAGCGTCAGTCGCTACGAGCAGTACTTC. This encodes CASSPTSVSRYEQYF.

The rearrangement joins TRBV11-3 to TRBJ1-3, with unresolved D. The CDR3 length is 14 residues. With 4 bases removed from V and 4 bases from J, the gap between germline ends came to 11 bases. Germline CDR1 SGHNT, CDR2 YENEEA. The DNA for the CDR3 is TGTGCCAGCAGCTCGATGGGCAGAGGAAACACCATATATTTT. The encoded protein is CASSSMGRGNTIYF.

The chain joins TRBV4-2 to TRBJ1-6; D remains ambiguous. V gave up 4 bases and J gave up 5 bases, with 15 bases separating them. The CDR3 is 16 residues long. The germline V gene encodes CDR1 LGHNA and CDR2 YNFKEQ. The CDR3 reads CASSPGAGRNNSPLHF. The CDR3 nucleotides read TGTGCCAGCAGCCCCGGAGCCGGGAGGAATAATTCACCCCTCCACTTT.

CDR3 bases: TGTGCCAGCAGCTTCACGGAGCAAGAGACCCAGTACTTC. As protein: CASSFTEQETQYF. The chain uses TRBV7-9 and TRBJ2-5; D is uncertain. The germline CDR1 and CDR2 sequences are SEHNR and FQNEAQ (reference sequence). Trimming left V 3 bases short and J 2 bases short, with 7 bases between. The CDR3 is 13 amino acids.

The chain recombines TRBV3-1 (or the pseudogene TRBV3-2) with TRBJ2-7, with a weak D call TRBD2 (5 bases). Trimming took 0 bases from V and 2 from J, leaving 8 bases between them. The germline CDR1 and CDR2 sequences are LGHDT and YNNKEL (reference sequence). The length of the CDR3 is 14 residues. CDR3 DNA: TGTGCCAGCAGCCAAGATTTCGGGGCCTACGAGCAGTACTTC. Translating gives CASSQDFGAYEQYF.

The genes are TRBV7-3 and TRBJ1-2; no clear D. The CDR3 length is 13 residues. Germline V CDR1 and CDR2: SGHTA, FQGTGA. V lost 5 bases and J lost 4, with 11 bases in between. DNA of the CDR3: TGTGCCAGCAGCCCCAACTATTCCTATGGCTACACCTTC. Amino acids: CASSPNYSYGYTF.

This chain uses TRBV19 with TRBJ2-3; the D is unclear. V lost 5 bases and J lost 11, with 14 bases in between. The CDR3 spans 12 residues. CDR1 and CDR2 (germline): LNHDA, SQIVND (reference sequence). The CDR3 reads CASSAVPQRQYF. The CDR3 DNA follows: TGTGCCAGTAGTGCAGTCCCTCAGAGGCAGTATTTT.

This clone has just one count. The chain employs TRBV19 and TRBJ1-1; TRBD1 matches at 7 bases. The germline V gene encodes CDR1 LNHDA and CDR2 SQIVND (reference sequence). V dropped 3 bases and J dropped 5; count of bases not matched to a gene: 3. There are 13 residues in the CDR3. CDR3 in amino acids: CASSMSGGTEAFF. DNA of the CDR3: TGTGCCAGTAGTATGTCAGGGGGAACTGAAGCTTTCTTT.

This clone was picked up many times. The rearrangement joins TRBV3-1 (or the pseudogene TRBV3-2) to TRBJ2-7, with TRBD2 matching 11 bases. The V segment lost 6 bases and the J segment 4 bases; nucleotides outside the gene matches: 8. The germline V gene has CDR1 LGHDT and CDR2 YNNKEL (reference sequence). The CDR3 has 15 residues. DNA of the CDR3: TGTGCCAGCAGTTTCTCAACTAGCGGGAGATACGAGCAGTACTTC. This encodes CASSFSTSGRYEQYF.

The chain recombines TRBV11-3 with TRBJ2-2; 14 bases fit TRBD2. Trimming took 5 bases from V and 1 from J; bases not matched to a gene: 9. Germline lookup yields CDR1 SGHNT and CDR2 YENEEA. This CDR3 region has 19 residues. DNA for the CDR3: TGTGCCAGCAGCCTAGCCCTGGGGACTAGCGGGGGGAACACCGGGGAGCTGTTTTTT. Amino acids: CASSLALGTSGGNTGELFF.

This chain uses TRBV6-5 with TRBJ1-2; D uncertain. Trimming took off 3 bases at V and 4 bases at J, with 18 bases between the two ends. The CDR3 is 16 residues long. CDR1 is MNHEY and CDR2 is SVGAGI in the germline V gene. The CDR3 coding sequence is TGTGCCAGCAGTTATCCCGAGGGCTCCTCTGGCTATGGCTACACCTTC. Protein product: CASSYPEGSSGYGYTF.

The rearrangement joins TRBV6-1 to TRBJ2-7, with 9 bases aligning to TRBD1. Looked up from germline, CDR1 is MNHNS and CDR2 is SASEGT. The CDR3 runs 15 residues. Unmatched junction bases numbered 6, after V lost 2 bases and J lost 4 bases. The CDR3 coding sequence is TGTGCCAGCAGTGAACGGGACAGGGTTTTGTACGAGCAGTACTTC. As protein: CASSERDRVLYEQYF.

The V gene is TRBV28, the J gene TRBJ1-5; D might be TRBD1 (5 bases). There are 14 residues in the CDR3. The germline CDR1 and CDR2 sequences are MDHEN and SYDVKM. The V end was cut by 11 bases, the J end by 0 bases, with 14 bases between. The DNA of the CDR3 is TGTGCCGTAAGGGACCCAAGTAGCAATCAGCCCCAGCATTTT. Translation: CAVRDPSSNQPQHF.

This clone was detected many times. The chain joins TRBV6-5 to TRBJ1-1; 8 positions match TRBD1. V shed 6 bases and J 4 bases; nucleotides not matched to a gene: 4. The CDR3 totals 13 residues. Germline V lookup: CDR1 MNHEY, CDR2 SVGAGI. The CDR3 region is CASSSDRGTEAFF. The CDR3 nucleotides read TGTGCCAGCAGCTCCGACAGGGGCACTGAAGCTTTCTTT.

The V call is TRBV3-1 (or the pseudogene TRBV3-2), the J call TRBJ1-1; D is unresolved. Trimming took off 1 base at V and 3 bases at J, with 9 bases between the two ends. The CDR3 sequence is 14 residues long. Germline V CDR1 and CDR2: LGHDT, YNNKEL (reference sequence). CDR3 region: CASSQVGRDTEAFF. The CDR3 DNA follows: TGTGCCAGCAGCCAAGTAGGTCGGGACACTGAAGCTTTCTTT.

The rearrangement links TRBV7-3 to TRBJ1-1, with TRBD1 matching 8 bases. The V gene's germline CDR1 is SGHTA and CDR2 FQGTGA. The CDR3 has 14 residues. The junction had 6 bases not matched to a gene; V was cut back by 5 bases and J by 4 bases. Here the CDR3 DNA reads TGTGCCAGCAGCCCAGACAGGGGTGGCACTGAAGCTTTCTTT. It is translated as CASSPDRGGTEAFF. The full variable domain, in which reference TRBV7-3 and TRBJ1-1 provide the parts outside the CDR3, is GAGVSQTPSNKVTEKGKYVELRCDPISGHTALYWYRQSLGQGPEFLIYFQGTGAADDSGLPNDRFFAVRPEGSVSTLKIQRTERGDSAVYLCASSPDRGGTEAFFGQGTRLTVV.